A selection of T cell receptor beta chains follows, all from one sample in a study of blood T cell repertoires in COVID-19. Repertoires were generated with immunoSEQ multiplex PCR, while TCRdb's copy carries only in-frame clones and drops some. Of under 300,000 clones in the sample, roughly 93% were seen once. Sequencing was performed on PBMCs or T cells enriched from blood (not recorded which). These TCRs come from a woman in her thirties or forties with acute COVID-19. Each CDR3 is given with its conserved first and last residue. The order of the fields is V gene, clone size, J gene, D gene, CDR3 protein, CDR3 DNA. D genes are given only for firm matches. The size entry is marked missing in some rows and otherwise reads once, few, many or a size class.

V: TRBV9; size: NA; J: TRBJ2-2; D: NA; CDR3: CASSVEVRAGELFF; DNA: TGTGCCAGCAGCGTAGAGGTACGGGCCGGGGAGCTGTTTTTT
V: TRBV5-1; size: NA; J: TRBJ2-3; D: NA; CDR3: CASSVSGTDTQYF; DNA: TGCGCCAGCAGCGTTAGCGGCACAGATACGCAGTATTTT
V: TRBV5-1; size: NA; J: TRBJ2-3; D: TRBD2; CDR3: CASSHGLATDTQYF; DNA: TGCGCCAGCAGCCACGGACTAGCGACAGATACGCAGTATTTT
V: TRBV15; size: NA; J: TRBJ1-1; D: NA; CDR3: CATFPGGGRDTEAFF; DNA: TGTGCCACCTTTCCCGGGGGCGGGAGGGATACTGAAGCTTTCTTT
V: TRBV9; size: few; J: TRBJ2-7; D: TRBD2; CDR3: CASSPYQGLAGSYEQYF; DNA: TGTGCCAGCAGCCCTTATCAAGGGCTAGCGGGTTCCTACGAGCAGTACTTC
V: TRBV10-3; size: NA; J: TRBJ2-5; D: NA; CDR3: CAISDAGFVETQYF; DNA: TGTGCCATCAGTGACGCGGGTTTTGTGGAGACCCAGTACTTC
V: TRBV2; size: NA; J: TRBJ1-3; D: NA; CDR3: CASSPGTTSGNTIYF; DNA: TGTGCCAGCAGCCCCGGGACAACCTCTGGAAACACCATATATTTT
V: TRBV11-3; size: NA; J: TRBJ2-5; D: TRBD2; CDR3: CASSSGGSPATETQYF; DNA: TGTGCCAGCAGCTCCGGGGGGAGCCCCGCAACAGAGACCCAGTACTTC
V: TRBV11-2; size: NA; J: TRBJ1-4; D: TRBD1; CDR3: CASSSSDRGLTNEKLFF; DNA: TGTGCCAGCAGCTCCTCGGACAGGGGGCTCACTAATGAAAAACTGTTTTTT
V: TRBV7-3; size: NA; J: TRBJ2-3; D: NA; CDR3: CASSLLRGAGQHSDTQYF; DNA: TGTGCCAGCAGCTTATTGCGCGGGGCGGGACAGCACTCAGATACGCAGTATTTT
V: TRBV6-2/TRBV6-3; size: NA; J: TRBJ1-5; D: TRBD1; CDR3: CASSKQGASQPQHF; DNA: TGTGCCAGCAGTAAGCAGGGGGCGAGTCAGCCCCAGCATTTT
V: TRBV18; size: NA; J: TRBJ1-2; D: NA; CDR3: CASSPQGGYGYTF; DNA: TGTGCCAGCTCACCACAGGGAGGCTATGGCTACACCTTC
V: TRBV5-4; size: NA; J: TRBJ1-3; D: TRBD1; CDR3: CASSPTGGTGNTIYF; DNA: TGTGCCAGCAGCCCGACAGGGGGCACTGGAAACACCATATATTTT
V: TRBV18; size: NA; J: TRBJ1-5; D: NA; CDR3: CASSPEGEAQHF; DNA: TGTGCCAGCTCACCTGAGGGGGAAGCCCAGCATTTT
V: TRBV4-1; size: few; J: TRBJ1-1; D: NA; CDR3: CASSQVKNTEAFF; DNA: TGCGCCAGCAGCCAAGTAAAGAACACTGAAGCTTTCTTT
V: TRBV5-1; size: NA; J: TRBJ2-1; D: TRBD2; CDR3: CASSLVSIAGAGEQFF; DNA: TGCGCCAGCAGCTTGGTATCTATAGCGGGGGCGGGTGAGCAGTTCTTC
V: TRBV28; size: NA; J: TRBJ2-1; D: NA; CDR3: CASSPSSLGSYNEQFF; DNA: TGTGCCAGCAGTCCTTCCTCACTAGGGAGTTACAATGAGCAGTTCTTC
V: TRBV6-5; size: once; J: TRBJ2-7; D: TRBD2; CDR3: CASSREGLASDEQYF; DNA: TGTGCCAGCAGCAGGGAGGGACTAGCTAGCGACGAGCAGTACTTC
V: TRBV9; size: NA; J: TRBJ1-5; D: NA; CDR3: CASSPGSNQPQHF; DNA: TGTGCCAGCAGCCCGGGTAGCAATCAGCCCCAGCATTTT
V: TRBV19; size: NA; J: TRBJ1-5; D: TRBD1; CDR3: CASSNRGPGNQPQHF; DNA: TGTGCCAGTAGTAACAGGGGGCCTGGCAATCAGCCCCAGCATTTT
V: TRBV28; size: NA; J: TRBJ2-7; D: TRBD2; CDR3: CASSFTYGRLADYEQYF; DNA: TGTGCCAGCAGTTTTACGTATGGGCGACTAGCGGACTACGAGCAGTACTTC
V: TRBV7-9; size: NA; J: TRBJ2-5; D: TRBD2; CDR3: CASSLPTSGSETQYF; DNA: TGTGCCAGCAGCTTACCGACTAGCGGGAGTGAGACCCAGTACTTC
V: TRBV28; size: NA; J: TRBJ1-2; D: NA; CDR3: CASSPTTYGYTF; DNA: TGTGCCAGCAGTCCGACAACCTATGGCTACACCTTC
V: TRBV18; size: NA; J: TRBJ2-2; D: TRBD2; CDR3: CASSPIGGGISTGELFF; DNA: TGTGCCAGCTCACCTATCGGCGGGGGAATCTCCACCGGGGAGCTGTTTTTT
V: TRBV6-2/TRBV6-3; size: NA; J: TRBJ2-5; D: NA; CDR3: CASSYSIAGAQPDQETQYF; DNA: TGTGCCAGCAGTTACTCGATTGCGGGGGCCCAACCAGACCAAGAGACCCAGTACTTC